This TCR beta chain originates from a study of blood T cell repertoires in COVID-19. Overall study: The United States, Italy and Spain supplied acute and convalescent COVID-19 samples. Sample material is recorded as cDNA or gDNA derived from T cells, B-cell-depleted T cells, or PBMCs.

Per the original methods: Researchers report that nucleated cell counts were estimated from reference gene primer amplification. Assay used: immunoSEQ multiplex PCR; TCRdb lists only in-frame clones, some missing. V and J calls plus clone size are reproduced from that table; the DNA served to infer D and trimming. The table shows hundreds of thousands of clones, with 75% to 90% occurring only once. As to this clone: At the DNA level, this CDR3 is encoded by other sequences in the same sample as well.

Trimming took 1 base from V and 4 from J; bases not matched to a gene: 3. The germline CDR1 and CDR2 sequences are SGHTA and FQGNSA. The CDR3 is 15 amino acids. The TCR sequence derives from a human donor in a cohort sampled during active COVID-19. This rearrangement joins TRBV7-2 to TRBJ2-3; 9 positions match TRBD2. Material for sequencing was peripheral blood. The CDR3 spells CASSLGAGGPDTQYF. CDR3 DNA sequence: TGTGCCAGCAGCTTAGGGGCGGGGGGGCCAGATACGCAGTATTTT.